This T cell receptor (beta chain) was captured by sequencing in a study of post-analysis software for immune sequencing data. Regarding the study as a whole: In patients, TRBV5-6, TRBV5-1 and TRBV20-1 belonged to five or six TRBV segments found more frequently than in controls.

Germline V lookup: CDR1 DFQATT, CDR2 SNEGSKA (reference sequence). J was trimmed by 0 bases and V by 6 bases; bases with no gene match: 7. The CDR3 totals 16 residues. Unique molecular identifiers were carried by the TCR beta cDNA libraries. TCRdb processed the PCR reads anew with MiXCR; each CDR3 protein has one entry. The table has about 540,000 distinct CDR3 sequences, roughly 34% seen once. As regards this clonotype: The antigen is not known.

This clonotype was sampled from a girl under 18 with multiple sclerosis. Sequencing was performed on blood. The chain combines TRBV20-1 with TRBJ2-1; 11 bases are a match to TRBD2. This CDR3 reads CSAQRLAGPSYNEQFF. CDR3 bases: TGCAGTGCCCAGAGACTAGCGGGGCCCTCCTACAATGAGCAGTTCTTC.